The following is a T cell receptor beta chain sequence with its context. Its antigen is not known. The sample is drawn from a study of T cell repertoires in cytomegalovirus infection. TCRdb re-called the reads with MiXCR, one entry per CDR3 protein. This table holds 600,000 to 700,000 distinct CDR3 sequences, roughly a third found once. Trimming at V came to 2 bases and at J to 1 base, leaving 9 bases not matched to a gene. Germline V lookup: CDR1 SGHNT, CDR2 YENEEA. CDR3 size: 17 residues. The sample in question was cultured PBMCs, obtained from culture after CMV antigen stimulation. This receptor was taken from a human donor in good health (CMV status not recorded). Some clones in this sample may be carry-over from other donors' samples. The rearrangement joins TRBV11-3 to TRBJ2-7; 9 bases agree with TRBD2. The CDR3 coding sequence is TGTGCCAGCAGCTTACCACATAGCGGGAGCGAATCCTACGAGCAGTACTTC. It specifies CASSLPHSGSESYEQYF.